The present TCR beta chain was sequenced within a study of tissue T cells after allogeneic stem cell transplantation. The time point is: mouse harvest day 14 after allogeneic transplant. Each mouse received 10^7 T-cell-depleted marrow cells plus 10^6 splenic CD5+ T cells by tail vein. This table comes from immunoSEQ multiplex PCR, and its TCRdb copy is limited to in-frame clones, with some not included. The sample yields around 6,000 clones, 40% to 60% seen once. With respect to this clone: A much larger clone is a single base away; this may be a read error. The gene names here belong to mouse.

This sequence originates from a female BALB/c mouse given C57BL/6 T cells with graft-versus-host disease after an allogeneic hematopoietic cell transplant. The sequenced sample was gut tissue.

CDR3 bases read: TGTGCCAGCTCTCTCGACTGGGGGGGTGCAGAAACGCTGTAT. Translated: CASSLDWGGAETLY. In full, the CDR3 reads CASSLDWGGAETLYF. The rearrangement joins TRBV12-1 to TRBJ2-3, with 10 bases fitting TRBD2. The CDR3 end falls 1 residue outside the read, so it is completed with the germline J gene. There are 15 residues in the CDR3. The germline V gene encodes CDR1 SGHSN and CDR2 HYEKVE. V was pared by 0 bases and J by 1 base, with 0 bases of the junction left unmatched.